This T cell receptor (beta chain) derives from a study of blood T cell repertoires in COVID-19. Data came from immunoSEQ multiplex PCR; TCRdb stores just in-frame clones and leaves some out. Of roughly 130,000 clones in the sample, about 92% were seen once. This clonotype originated in a man aged 55 to 70 with COVID-19, enrolled during active disease. Source material: peripheral blood.

CDR3 nucleotides: TGTGCCAGTAGTTCGTCCTGGACAGGGAACGGCTACACCTTC. This gives the protein CASSSSWTGNGYTF. V usage is TRBV19 and J usage is TRBJ1-2; 8 bases map to TRBD1. The V gene end was trimmed by 5 bases and the J gene end by 8 bases; junction bases not matched to a gene: 10. The CDR3 is 14 residues long. CDR1 and CDR2 (germline): LNHDA, SQIVND (reference sequence).